This T cell receptor (beta chain) was recorded in a study of T cell responses to AZD1222 COVID-19 vaccine. Study at large: Second-dose intervals near 4 or 12 weeks were combined. The study's findings and limits: Donors skewed white British and female; clonal diversity was possibly underestimated. The study found vaccine-associated CD4 TCRs spanning spike, dominant at 160-218 and 743-854.

TCRdb's table, derived via immunoSEQ multiplex PCR, lists solely in-frame clones and lacks some. The table has 130,000 to 150,000 clones, about 90% seen once. As to this clone: Its antigen is not identified.

Trimming left V 3 bases short and J 3 bases short, with 16 bases between. Germline values: CDR1 SGHKS, CDR2 YYEKEE (reference sequence). The CDR3 totals 15 residues. This chain joins TRBV5-5 and TRBJ2-7, with TRBD1 as a possible D gene (6 bases). Source: peripheral blood, taken on day 0 of AZD1222 vaccination. The receptor's source is an adult in good health. The CDR3 spells CASSSTDSLFYEQYF. DNA of the CDR3: TGTGCCAGCAGCTCCACGGACAGCCTTTTCTACGAGCAGTACTTC.